Given below is one T cell receptor (beta chain) in context. TCRdb itself ran the RT-PCR reads through MiXCR, one entry per CDR3 protein. The data hold approximately 500,000 distinct CDR3 sequences, with under 30% observed a single time. These data are taken from a study of response to subunit inactivated influenza vaccine. Trimming cost V 6 bases and J 2 bases; bases outside gene matches: 12. There are 16 residues in the CDR3. Germline CDR1 LNHDA, CDR2 SQIVND (reference sequence). These same records also appear under a second study, on T cells expressing NK-cell markers. That publication notes: A 5'RACE template switching approach incorporating UMIs was used to make TCR beta cDNA. Sorted T-cell subsets CD3+CD56+NKG2C+, CD3+CD56+NKG2C- and CD3+CD56-NKG2C+ were TCR beta-sequenced. One of eight sequenced donors was HCMV-seronegative; the other seven were seropositive. These same clonotypes (in several donors) also led the CD3+CD56-NKG2C+ fraction.

The chain combines TRBV19 with TRBJ2-7; 8 nucleotides match TRBD1. This TCR came from a man aged 50-59 years who received an inactivated influenza vaccine. Sequenced here: CD4+ T cells sorted from PBMCs, sampled about 13 days after vaccination. The CDR3 DNA sequence: TGTGCCAGTAGCCGTAAGACAGGGGCCTTACCCTACGAGCAGTACTTC. Translated: CASSRKTGALPYEQYF.